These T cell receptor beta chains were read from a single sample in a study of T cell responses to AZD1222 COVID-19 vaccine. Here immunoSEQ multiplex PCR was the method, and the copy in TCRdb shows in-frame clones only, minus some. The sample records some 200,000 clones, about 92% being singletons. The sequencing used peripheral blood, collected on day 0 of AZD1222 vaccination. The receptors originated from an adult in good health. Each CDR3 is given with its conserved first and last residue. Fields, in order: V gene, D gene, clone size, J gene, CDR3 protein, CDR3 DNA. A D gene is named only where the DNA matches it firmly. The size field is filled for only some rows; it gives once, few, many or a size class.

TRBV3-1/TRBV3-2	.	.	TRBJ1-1	CASSQDHVRDTEAFF	TGTGCCAGCAGCCAAGATCACGTGAGGGACACTGAAGCTTTCTTT
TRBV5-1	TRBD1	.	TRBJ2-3	CASSGGDRGADTQYF	TGCGCCAGCTCCGGGGGGGACAGGGGAGCAGATACGCAGTATTTT
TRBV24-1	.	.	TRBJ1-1	CAVSGGMNTEAFF	TGTGCCGTTTCTGGGGGTATGAACACTGAAGCTTTCTTT
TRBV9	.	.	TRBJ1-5	CASSVGFSNQPQHF	TGTGCCAGCAGCGTCGGGTTCAGCAATCAGCCCCAGCATTTT
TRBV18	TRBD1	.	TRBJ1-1	CASSPVWGQDTEAFF	TGTGCCAGCTCACCAGTTTGGGGACAGGACACTGAAGCTTTCTTT
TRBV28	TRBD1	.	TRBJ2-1	CASSPSPGTAYNEQFF	TGTGCCAGCAGTCCGAGCCCCGGGACAGCCTACAATGAGCAGTTCTTC
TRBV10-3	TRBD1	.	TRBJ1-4	CATREPGGGEKLFF	TGTGCCACCCGAGAGCCAGGGGGCGGGGAAAAACTGTTTTTT
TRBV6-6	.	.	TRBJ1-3	CASSYSAGPGNTIYF	TGTGCCAGCAGTTACTCAGCGGGGCCTGGAAACACCATATATTTT
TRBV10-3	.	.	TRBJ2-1	CAIKVGQGGDNEQFF	TGTGCCATCAAAGTGGGTCAGGGAGGAGACAATGAGCAGTTCTTC
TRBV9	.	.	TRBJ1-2	CASSGPRDGGPYGYTF	TGTGCCAGCAGCGGACCCCGGGACGGCGGCCCATATGGCTACACCTTC
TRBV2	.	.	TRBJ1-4	CASSSAGGAREKLFF	TGTGCCAGCAGCTCCGCGGGGGGGGCGAGGGAAAAACTGTTTTTT
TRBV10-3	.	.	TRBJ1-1	CAISEPSVSEAFF	TGTGCCATCAGTGAGCCCTCAGTGTCTGAAGCTTTCTTT
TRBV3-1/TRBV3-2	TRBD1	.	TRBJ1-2	CASSQDRTGTHGYTF	TGTGCCAGCAGCCAAGATAGGACAGGGACCCATGGCTACACCTTC
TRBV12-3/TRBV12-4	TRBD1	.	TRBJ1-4	CASSFDGQGKLFF	TGTGCCAGCAGTTTCGACGGACAGGGAAAACTGTTTTTT
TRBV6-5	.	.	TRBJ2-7	CASSYDQGSYEQYF	TGTGCCAGCAGTTACGATCAGGGATCCTACGAGCAGTACTTC
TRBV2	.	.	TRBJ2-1	CASSEQLEQFF	TGTGCCAGCAGTGAACAGTTGGAGCAGTTCTTC
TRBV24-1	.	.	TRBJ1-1	CATARAGGNTEAFF	TGTGCCACCGCCCGAGCAGGAGGGAACACTGAAGCTTTCTTT
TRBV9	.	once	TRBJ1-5	CASSVAPGQPQHF	TGTGCCAGCAGCGTAGCTCCCGGTCAGCCCCAGCATTTT
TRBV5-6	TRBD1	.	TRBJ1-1	CASNHDRGKHTEAFF	TGTGCCAGCAACCACGACAGGGGGAAACACACTGAAGCTTTCTTT
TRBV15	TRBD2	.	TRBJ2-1	CATSGGDWGAGDNEQFF	TGTGCCACCAGCGGAGGGGATTGGGGCGCGGGGGACAATGAGCAGTTCTTC
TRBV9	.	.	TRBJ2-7	CASSRRFSLDEQYF	TGTGCCAGCAGCCGACGGTTCTCTCTTGACGAGCAGTACTTC
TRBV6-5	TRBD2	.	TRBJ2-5	CASSRLAGGQETQYF	TGTGCCAGCAGTCGACTAGCGGGGGGGCAAGAGACCCAGTACTTC
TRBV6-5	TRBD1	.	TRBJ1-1	CASSPYTGGTEAFF	TGTGCCAGCAGTCCCTACACAGGGGGCACTGAAGCTTTCTTT
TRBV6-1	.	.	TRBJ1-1	CASSEAGVIGEAFF	TGTGCCAGCAGTGAAGCGGGCGTAATAGGTGAAGCTTTCTTT
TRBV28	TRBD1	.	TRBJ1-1	CASRPGGYTEAFF	TGTGCCAGCAGGCCAGGGGGCTACACTGAAGCTTTCTTT
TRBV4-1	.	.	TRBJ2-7	CASSPVGMEQYF	TGCGCCAGCAGCCCGGTTGGGATGGAGCAGTACTTC
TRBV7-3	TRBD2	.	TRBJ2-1	CASSLAGGPNYEQFF	TGTGCCAGCAGCTTAGCGGGGGGGCCTAATTATGAGCAGTTCTTC
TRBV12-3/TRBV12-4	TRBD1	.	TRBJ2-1	CASRLTPQGDGFF	TGTGCCAGCAGGCTAACTCCCCAGGGGGACGGGTTCTTC